This T cell receptor (beta chain) derives from a study of T-cell reconstitution after alpha-beta-depleted transplantation in children. This clonotype was counted a single time. Its antigen is not identified. This may arise from a read error, as a much more abundant clone is one base away. It was with unique molecular identifiers that the TCRbeta library was prepared. One entry per CDR3 protein results from TCRdb running MiXCR on the PCR reads. There are approximately 150,000 distinct CDR3 sequences in the sample; 8% to 10% occur only once, and 15% to 20% lies in the top ten. Study-wide results and caveats: Several patients had high TCRbeta diversity at day 60; it came from surviving recipient T cells and thymic progenitors. Several hundred rapidly expanded clones from non-depleted graft cells reportedly supplied alpha-beta T cells about two months post-transplant.

The CDR3 totals 12 residues. Germline V gene lookup returns CDR1 SGHRS and CDR2 YFSETQ. The chain recombines TRBV5-1 with TRBJ2-3; no clear D gene. This sequence was found in a female patient between 2 and 15 years old who had a stem cell transplant for congenital amegakaryocytic thrombocytopenia, so the T cells may come from the graft donor. Sequencing was performed on PBMCs, mostly from graft donor cells, taken 180 days after TCRalphabeta/CD19-depleted stem cell transplant. CDR3 coding DNA: TGCGCCAGCAGGCACGACCTAGATACGCATTATTTT. This translates into CASRHDLDTHYF.